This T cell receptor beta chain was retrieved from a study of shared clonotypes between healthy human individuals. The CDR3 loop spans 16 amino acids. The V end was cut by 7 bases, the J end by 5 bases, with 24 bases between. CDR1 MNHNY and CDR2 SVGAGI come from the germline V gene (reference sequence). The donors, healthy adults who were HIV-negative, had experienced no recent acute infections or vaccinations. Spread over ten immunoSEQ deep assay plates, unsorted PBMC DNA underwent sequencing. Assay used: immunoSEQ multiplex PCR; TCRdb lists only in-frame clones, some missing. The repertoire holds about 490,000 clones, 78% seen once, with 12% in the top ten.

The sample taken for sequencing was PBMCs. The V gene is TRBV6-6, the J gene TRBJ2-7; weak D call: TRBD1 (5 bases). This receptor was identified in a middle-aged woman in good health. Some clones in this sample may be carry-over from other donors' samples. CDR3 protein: CASTTGRAGYGNEQYF. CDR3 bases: TGTGCCAGCACCACCGGCAGGGCAGGGTACGGAAACGAGCAGTACTTC.